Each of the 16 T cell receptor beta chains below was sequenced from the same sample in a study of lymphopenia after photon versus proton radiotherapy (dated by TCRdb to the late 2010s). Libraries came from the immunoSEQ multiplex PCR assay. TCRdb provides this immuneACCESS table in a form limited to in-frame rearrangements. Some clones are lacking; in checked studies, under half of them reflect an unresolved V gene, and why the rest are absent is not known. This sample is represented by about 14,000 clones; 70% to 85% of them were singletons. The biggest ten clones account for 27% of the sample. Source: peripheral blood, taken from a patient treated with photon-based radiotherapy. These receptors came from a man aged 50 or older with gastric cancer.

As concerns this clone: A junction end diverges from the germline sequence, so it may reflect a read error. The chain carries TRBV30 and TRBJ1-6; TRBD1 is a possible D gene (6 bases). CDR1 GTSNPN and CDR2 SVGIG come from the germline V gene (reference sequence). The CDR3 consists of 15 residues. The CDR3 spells CAWSVQGPGNSPPHF. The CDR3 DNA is TGTGCCTGGAGTGTACAGGGTCCCGGGAATTCACCCCCCCACTTT.

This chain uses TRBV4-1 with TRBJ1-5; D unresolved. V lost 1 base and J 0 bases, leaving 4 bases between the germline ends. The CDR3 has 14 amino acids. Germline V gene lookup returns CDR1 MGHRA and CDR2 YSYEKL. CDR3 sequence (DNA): TGCGCCAGCAGCCAAGGGGATAGCAATCAGCCCCAGCATTTT. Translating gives CASSQGDSNQPQHF.

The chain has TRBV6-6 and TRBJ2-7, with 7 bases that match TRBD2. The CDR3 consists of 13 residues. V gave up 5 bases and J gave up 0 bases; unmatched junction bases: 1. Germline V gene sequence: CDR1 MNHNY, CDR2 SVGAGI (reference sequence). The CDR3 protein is CASSLADSYEQYF. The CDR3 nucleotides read TGTGCCAGCAGTCTAGCGGACTCCTACGAGCAGTACTTC.

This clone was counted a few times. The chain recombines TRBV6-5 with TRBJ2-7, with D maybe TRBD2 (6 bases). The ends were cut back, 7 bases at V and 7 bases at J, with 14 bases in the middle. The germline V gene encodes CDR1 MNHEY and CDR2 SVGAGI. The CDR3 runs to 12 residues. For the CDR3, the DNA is TGTGCCAGCACGGAGGTGGGGGGAGAGCAGTACTTC. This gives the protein CASTEVGGEQYF.

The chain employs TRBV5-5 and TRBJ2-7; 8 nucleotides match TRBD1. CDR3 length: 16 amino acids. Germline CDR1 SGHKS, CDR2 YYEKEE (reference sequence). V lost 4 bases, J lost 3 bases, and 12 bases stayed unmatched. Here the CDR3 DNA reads TGTGCCAGCAGCCTGCATCTCAGACAGGGGAACTACGAGCAGTACTTC. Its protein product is CASSLHLRQGNYEQYF.

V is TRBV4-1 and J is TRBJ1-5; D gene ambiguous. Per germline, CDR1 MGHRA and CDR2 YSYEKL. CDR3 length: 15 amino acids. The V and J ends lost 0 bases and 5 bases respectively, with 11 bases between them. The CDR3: CASSQESVQHQPQHF. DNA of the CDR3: TGCGCCAGCAGCCAAGAATCGGTACAACATCAGCCCCAGCATTTT.

The DNA of the CDR3 is TGTGCCAGCAGTGGGACTAGCGGGGGGCAAGATACGCAGTATTTT. Translating it yields CASSGTSGGQDTQYF. J is TRBJ2-3 and V is TRBV6-4; 14 nucleotides match TRBD2. The germline V gene has CDR1 MRHNA and CDR2 SNTAGT. V shed 4 bases and J 5 bases; nucleotides not matched to a gene: 2. The CDR3 consists of 15 residues.

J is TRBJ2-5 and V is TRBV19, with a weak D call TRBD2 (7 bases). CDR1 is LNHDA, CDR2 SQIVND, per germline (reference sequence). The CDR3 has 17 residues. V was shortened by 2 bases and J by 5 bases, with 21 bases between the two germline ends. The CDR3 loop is CASSIHHRRGGRETQYF. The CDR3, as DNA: TGTGCCAGTAGTATACACCACAGAAGGGGGGGGAGGGAGACCCAGTACTTC. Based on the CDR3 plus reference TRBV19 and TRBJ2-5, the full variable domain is DGGITQSPKYLFRKEGQNVTLSCEQNLNHDAMYWYRQDPGQGLRLIYYSQIVNDFQKGDIAEGYSVSREKKESFPLTVTSAQKNPTAFYLCASSIHHRRGGRETQYFGPGTRLLVL.

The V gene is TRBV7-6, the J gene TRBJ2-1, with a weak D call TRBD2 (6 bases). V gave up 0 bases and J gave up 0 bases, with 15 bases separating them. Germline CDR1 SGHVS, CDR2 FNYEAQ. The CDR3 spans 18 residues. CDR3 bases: TGTGCCAGCAGCTTAGCATCCAGACTAGTAGGCTCCTACAATGAGCAGTTCTTC. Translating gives CASSLASRLVGSYNEQFF.

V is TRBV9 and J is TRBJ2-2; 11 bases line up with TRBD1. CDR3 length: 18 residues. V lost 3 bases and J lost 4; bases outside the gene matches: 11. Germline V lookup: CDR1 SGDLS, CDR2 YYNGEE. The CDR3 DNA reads TGTGCCAGCAGCGGGGGCCCCGGGACAGGGGGATTCACCGGGGAGCTGTTTTTT. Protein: CASSGGPGTGGFTGELFF. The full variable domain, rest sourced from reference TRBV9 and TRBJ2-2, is DSGVTQTPKHLITATGQRVTLRCSPRSGDLSVYWYQQSLDQGLQFLIQYYNGEERAKGNILERFSAQQFPDLHSELNLSSLELGDSALYFCASSGGPGTGGFTGELFFGEGSRLTVL.

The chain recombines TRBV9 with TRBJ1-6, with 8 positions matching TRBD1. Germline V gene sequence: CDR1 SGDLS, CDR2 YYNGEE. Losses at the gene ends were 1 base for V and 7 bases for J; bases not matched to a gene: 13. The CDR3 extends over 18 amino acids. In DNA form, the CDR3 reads TGTGCCAGCAGCGTATCGATAGGTGGGACAGGCGGGAATTCACCCCTCCACTTT. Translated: CASSVSIGGTGGNSPLHF. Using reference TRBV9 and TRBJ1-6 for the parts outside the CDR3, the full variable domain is DSGVTQTPKHLITATGQRVTLRCSPRSGDLSVYWYQQSLDQGLQFLIQYYNGEERAKGNILERFSAQQFPDLHSELNLSSLELGDSALYFCASSVSIGGTGGNSPLHFGNGTRLTVT.

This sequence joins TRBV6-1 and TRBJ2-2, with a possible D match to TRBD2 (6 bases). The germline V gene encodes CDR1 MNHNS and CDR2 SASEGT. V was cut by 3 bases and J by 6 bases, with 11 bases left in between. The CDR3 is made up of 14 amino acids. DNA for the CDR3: TGTGCCAGCAGTGAGCGGGGATTCGCCGGGGAGCTGTTTTTT. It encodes CASSERGFAGELFF.

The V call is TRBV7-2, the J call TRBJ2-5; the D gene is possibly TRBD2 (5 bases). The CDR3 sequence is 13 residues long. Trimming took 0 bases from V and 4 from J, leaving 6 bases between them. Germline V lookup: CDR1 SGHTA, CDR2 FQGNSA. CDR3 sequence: CASSLAGLETQYF. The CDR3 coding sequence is TGTGCCAGCAGCTTAGCCGGACTAGAGACCCAGTACTTC.

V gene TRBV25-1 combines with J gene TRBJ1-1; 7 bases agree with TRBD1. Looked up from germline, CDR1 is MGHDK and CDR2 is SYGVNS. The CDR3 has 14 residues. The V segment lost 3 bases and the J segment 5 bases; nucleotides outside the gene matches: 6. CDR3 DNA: TGTGCCAGCAGTGAGGTCAGGGGGGAGACTGAAGCTTTCTTT. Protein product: CASSEVRGETEAFF.

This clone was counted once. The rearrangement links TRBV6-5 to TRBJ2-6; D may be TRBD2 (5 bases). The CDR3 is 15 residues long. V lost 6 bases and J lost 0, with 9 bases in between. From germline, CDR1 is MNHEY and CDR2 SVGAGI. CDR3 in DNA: TGTGCCAGCAGCCTCGCGGGCTCTGGGGCCAACGTCCTGACTTTC. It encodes CASSLAGSGANVLTF.

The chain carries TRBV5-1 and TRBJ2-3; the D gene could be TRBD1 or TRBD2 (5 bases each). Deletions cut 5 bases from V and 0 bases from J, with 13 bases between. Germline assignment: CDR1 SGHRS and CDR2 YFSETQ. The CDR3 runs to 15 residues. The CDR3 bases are TGCGCCAGCAGGTCCGGGACGACTAGCACAGATACGCAGTATTTT. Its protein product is CASRSGTTSTDTQYF. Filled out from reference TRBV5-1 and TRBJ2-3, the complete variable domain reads KAGVTQTPRYLIKTRGQQVTLSCSPISGHRSVSWYQQTPGQGLQFLFEYFSETQRNKGNFPGRFSGRQFSNSRSEMNVSTLELGDSALYLCASRSGTTSTDTQYFGPGTRLTVL.